The next 27 T cell receptor beta chains were all read from a single sample in a study of blood T cell repertoires in COVID-19 (dated by TCRdb to about 2020). Libraries were constructed by the immunoSEQ multiplex PCR assay. As stored in TCRdb, this immuneACCESS dataset retains in-frame rearrangements with V and J assigned. A fraction of the clones does not appear; measured against another copy, unresolved V genes explain less than half of the discrepancy, and the remainder lacks a known reason. For this sample the table gives 200,000 to 300,000 clones, of which around 90% were detected only once. About 0.7% of the sample lies in the top ten. Sequencing was done on a sample of peripheral blood. The receptor set was obtained from a human donor in a cohort sampled during active COVID-19.

This clone was seen more than once but under ten times. The gene calls are TRBV5-4 and TRBJ2-1; 10 bases are shared with TRBD2. The trim removed 4 bases at V and 2 bases at J, leaving 3 bases unmatched. Looked up from germline, CDR1 is SGHNT and CDR2 is YYREEE (reference sequence). CDR3 length equals 15 residues. Written as DNA, the CDR3 is TGTGCCAGCAGCGATGGACTAGCGGCCTACAATGAGCAGTTCTTC. This encodes CASSDGLAAYNEQFF.

This chain uses TRBV23-1 with TRBJ1-1; 7 bases align to TRBD1. TRBV23-1 is identified as an open reading frame with a role that is uncertain. With V trimmed by 3 bases and J by 8 bases, 3 bases remained unmatched. The CDR3 has 12 residues. CDR3 sequence reads: CASSHSDREAFF. CDR3 in DNA: TGCGCCAGCAGTCATTCGGACAGGGAAGCTTTCTTT.

V is TRBV27 and J is TRBJ2-3; possibly TRBD1 for D (5 bases). Trimming pared 2 bases from V and 2 bases from J, leaving 11 bases between. The germline gives CDR1 MNHEY, CDR2 SMNVEV (reference sequence). This CDR3 is built from 15 residues. The chain's CDR3 is CASSLVAGPTDTQYF. The CDR3 nucleotides are TGTGCCAGCAGTTTAGTCGCAGGGCCCACAGATACGCAGTATTTT.

This chain connects TRBV12-5 to TRBJ2-3; TRBD2 matches 10 bases. The CDR3 length is 17 residues. Germline V gene sequence: CDR1 LGHNT, CDR2 FRNRAP. After removal of 2 bases from V and 7 bases from J, the junction contained 12 bases not matched to a gene. CDR3 bases: TGTGCTAGTGGTTTGCAAACTAGCGGGGCTACCCGGAATACGCAGTATTTT. As protein: CASGLQTSGATRNTQYF.

The chain links TRBV11-2 to TRBJ1-5; D remains ambiguous. The CDR3 is made up of 14 amino acids. V lost 4 bases and J 5 bases, leaving 12 bases between the germline ends. Germline CDR1 is SGHAT and CDR2 is FQNNGV. In nucleotides, the CDR3 is TGTGCCAGCAGCTCCTTCCAGGTGGATCAGCCCCAGCATTTT. Amino acids: CASSSFQVDQPQHF.

This rearrangement joins TRBV6-2 or TRBV6-3 to TRBJ1-2, with a weak D call TRBD1 (5 bases). Trimming left V 0 bases short and J 5 bases short, with 13 bases between. CDR1 is MNHEY and CDR2 is SVGEGT in the germline V gene. This CDR3 has 15 residues. This CDR3 is CASSYSRPGLYGYTF. CDR3 nucleotide sequence: TGTGCCAGCAGTTACTCGAGGCCAGGGTTGTATGGCTACACCTTC.

The chain links TRBV6-5 to TRBJ1-4; D gene ambiguous. CDR3 length equals 14 residues. With 5 bases removed from V and 0 bases from J, the gap between germline ends came to 7 bases. Germline values: CDR1 MNHEY, CDR2 SVGAGI. The CDR3 sequence: CASSRGATNEKLFF. DNA for the CDR3: TGTGCCAGCAGTCGAGGAGCAACTAATGAAAAACTGTTTTTT.

The chain joins TRBV9 to TRBJ2-3; 8 positions match TRBD2. The CDR3 has 14 residues. Germline assignment: CDR1 SGDLS and CDR2 YYNGEE. V lost 0 bases, J lost 4 bases, and 1 base stayed unmatched. The CDR3 protein is CASSVVGGADTQYF. In nucleotides, the CDR3 is TGTGCCAGCAGCGTAGTCGGGGGGGCAGATACGCAGTATTTT.

The chain employs TRBV6-5 and TRBJ1-3, with a possible D match to TRBD1 (6 bases). This CDR3 has 13 residues. The germline gives CDR1 MNHEY, CDR2 SVGAGI. V was clipped by 8 bases and J by 0 bases, with 8 bases between them. CDR3 amino acids: CASGQLSGNTIYF. CDR3 nucleotides: TGTGCCAGCGGACAGCTCTCTGGAAACACCATATATTTT.

The chain links TRBV5-1 to TRBJ2-7; a possible D gene is TRBD1 (6 bases). The length of the CDR3 is 15 residues. In germline, CDR1 is SGHRS, CDR2 YFSETQ. Trimming shortened V by 0 bases and J by 2 bases, and 12 bases separated the two germline ends. CDR3 loop: CASSLVGAGTYEQYF. The CDR3 DNA reads as TGCGCCAGCAGCTTGGTGGGGGCAGGAACCTACGAGCAGTACTTC.

The chain has TRBV19 and TRBJ2-1, with 14 bases aligning to TRBD2. The length of the CDR3 is 16 residues. Germline V gives CDR1 LNHDA, CDR2 SQIVND (reference sequence). Losses at the gene ends were 2 bases for V and 16 bases for J; bases not matched to a gene: 13. Here the CDR3 DNA reads TGTGCCAGTAGTATATCAGCCGGGACTAGCGGGAGTTTAACTTTCTTC. This encodes CASSISAGTSGSLTFF.

The chain links TRBV6-5 to TRBJ2-3; the D gene is possibly TRBD1 (6 bases). Per germline, CDR1 MNHEY and CDR2 SVGAGI. The CDR3 is made up of 14 amino acids. Deletions cut 7 bases from V and 6 bases from J, with 17 bases between. The DNA for the CDR3 is TGTGCCAGCACCCTACAGGGCCAAGGGGATACGCAGTATTTT. Its translation: CASTLQGQGDTQYF.

The CDR3 DNA sequence: TGCGCCAGCAGCGAACAAGGGACAGACTACGAGCAGTACTTC. Translated: CASSEQGTDYEQYF. The chain combines TRBV5-1 with TRBJ2-7; 7 positions agree with TRBD1. This CDR3 is 14 amino acids long. V was clipped by 4 bases and J by 3 bases; unmatched bases: 7. The germline V gene encodes CDR1 SGHRS and CDR2 YFSETQ.

The genes are TRBV14 and TRBJ1-6, with 9 nucleotides matching TRBD1. Germline trimming cut 1 base from V and 7 bases from J; bases unmatched to any gene: 5. This CDR3 spans 16 amino acids. Per germline, CDR1 SGHDN and CDR2 FVKESK. The DNA of the CDR3 is TGTGCCAGCAGCCAAGGGCCGGACAGGGGCAATTCACCCCTCCACTTT. Its translation is CASSQGPDRGNSPLHF. Variable domain in full (rest from reference TRBV14 and TRBJ1-6): EAGVTQFPSHSVIEKGQTVTLRCDPISGHDNLYWYRRVMGKEIKFLLHFVKESKQDESGMPNNRFLAERTGGTYSTLKVQPAELEDSGVYFCASSQGPDRGNSPLHFGNGTRLTVT.

This sequence joins TRBV2 and TRBJ1-1, with D possibly being TRBD1 (5 bases). The CDR3 length is 12 residues. Trimming removed 11 bases from V and 1 base from J, with 11 bases in between. CDR1 and CDR2 (germline): SNHLY, FYNNEI. The CDR3 spells CAATTENTEAFF. CDR3 bases: TGTGCCGCTACGACAGAGAACACTGAAGCTTTCTTT. The whole variable domain, filled in from reference TRBV2 and TRBJ1-1, reads EPEVTQTPSHQVTQMGQEVILRCVPISNHLYFYWYRQILGQKVEFLVSFYNNEISEKSEIFDDQFSVERPDGSNFTLKIRSTKLEDSAMYFCAATTENTEAFFGQGTRLTVV.

The chain has TRBV12-3 or TRBV12-4 and TRBJ2-1, with D possibly being TRBD1 (6 bases). The CDR3 loop spans 13 amino acids. V lost 3 bases to trimming and J lost 6 bases, with 9 bases between them. DNA of the CDR3: TGTGCCAGCAGTTTGAACAGGGCCAATGAGCAGTTCTTC. Translation gives CASSLNRANEQFF.

The genes are TRBV7-9 and TRBJ2-7; 10 nucleotides agree with TRBD1. V was clipped by 5 bases and J by 6 bases; unmatched bases: 7. Germline V lookup: CDR1 SEHNR, CDR2 FQNEAQ (reference sequence). This CDR3 comprises 14 residues. The DNA of the CDR3 is TGTGCCAGCAGCAGCCGGGACAGGGGACCCGAGCAGTACTTC. Translated, it gives CASSSRDRGPEQYF. Combining the CDR3 with reference TRBV7-9 and TRBJ2-7 gives the whole variable domain DTGVSQNPRHKITKRGQNVTFRCDPISEHNRLYWYRQTLGQGPEFLTYFQNEAQLEKSRLLSDRFSAERPKGSFSTLEIQRTEQGDSAMYLCASSSRDRGPEQYFGPGTRLTVT.

This chain links TRBV28 with TRBJ2-7; maybe TRBD2 (6 bases). The CDR3 totals 15 residues. The germline V and J ends were trimmed by 5 bases and 3 bases, with 17 bases remaining between them. Germline loops: CDR1 MDHEN, CDR2 SYDVKM. The CDR3 DNA sequence: TGTGCCAGCAGTAAGACCCGGGACTCCCTCTACGAGCAGTACTTC. Its protein is CASSKTRDSLYEQYF.

The chain links TRBV4-2 to TRBJ2-2; TRBD1 might be the D (6 bases). Per germline, CDR1 LGHNA and CDR2 YNFKEQ. This CDR3 contains 14 residues. V was pared by 6 bases and J by 6 bases, with 14 bases between. CDR3 nucleotide sequence: TGTGCCAGCAGTCCACAGGGTTCAGCCGGGGAGCTGTTTTTT. Translated: CASSPQGSAGELFF.

This clone was detected once. The gene calls are TRBV27 and TRBJ1-2; maybe TRBD1 (6 bases). The CDR3 totals 14 residues. Germline values: CDR1 MNHEY, CDR2 SMNVEV (reference sequence). The V end lost 7 bases, the J end lost 2 bases, and 14 bases lay between the germline ends. CDR3 sequence: CASTSLGQNYGYTF. The CDR3, as DNA: TGTGCCAGCACTTCCCTCGGACAGAACTATGGCTACACCTTC.

This rearrangement joins TRBV27 to TRBJ2-7; possibly TRBD1 for D (6 bases). The CDR3 contains 16 residues. CDR1 and CDR2 (germline): MNHEY, SMNVEV (reference sequence). Deletions cut 5 bases from V and 0 bases from J, with 17 bases between. The CDR3 region is CASSPQDFRGSYEQYF. In nucleotides, the CDR3 is TGTGCCAGCAGTCCCCAGGACTTCAGGGGCTCCTACGAGCAGTACTTC.

This clone was seen once. The chain couples TRBV3-1 (or the pseudogene TRBV3-2) to TRBJ2-2, with TRBD1 identical over 9 bases. CDR3 size: 15 residues. Germline values: CDR1 LGHDT, CDR2 YNNKEL (reference sequence). Losses at the gene ends were 1 base for V and 7 bases for J; bases not matched to a gene: 4. CDR3 DNA: TGTGCCAGCAGCCAAGTGGGGACAGGGAACGGGGAGCTGTTTTTT. Its translation is CASSQVGTGNGELFF.

The genes are TRBV5-6 and TRBJ1-2; possible D gene TRBD1, 5 bases. The germline CDR1 and CDR2 sequences are SGHDT and YYEEEE. The CDR3 is 14 residues long. Trimming shortened V by 9 bases and J by 0 bases, and 15 bases separated the two germline ends. This chain's CDR3 is CATRRRGANYGYTF. CDR3 nucleotide sequence: TGTGCCACCAGGAGACGGGGGGCTAACTATGGCTACACCTTC.

This clone was observed a few times. Different DNA sequences within this sample yield the same CDR3. CDR3 DNA: TGCGCCAGCAGCCCTAGCGGGGGGTCCTACGAGCAGTACTTC. Translating it yields CASSPSGGSYEQYF. This sequence joins TRBV4-3 and TRBJ2-7; TRBD2 matches 11 bases. The V segment lost 4 bases and the J segment 1 base; nucleotides outside the gene matches: 0. Germline V lookup: CDR1 LGHNA, CDR2 YSLEER. There are 14 residues in the CDR3.

This chain links TRBV5-1 with TRBJ1-1; D remains unclear. Trimming removed 0 bases at V and 4 bases at J, with 16 bases between. Germline CDR1 SGHRS, CDR2 YFSETQ. The length of the CDR3 is 16 residues. The CDR3 DNA is TGCGCCAGCAGCTTGGGGCAGGTAGATACTGGCACTGAAGCTTTCTTT. This sequence encodes CASSLGQVDTGTEAFF.

This chain joins TRBV28 and TRBJ2-7, with 7 positions matching TRBD2. The CDR3 loop spans 13 amino acids. V was pared by 7 bases and J by 2 bases, with 5 bases of the junction left unmatched. The germline gives CDR1 MDHEN, CDR2 SYDVKM. CDR3 bases: TGTGCCAGCAATGGCGGGAGTCCCTACGAGCAGTACTTC. Encoded protein: CASNGGSPYEQYF.

The rearrangement links TRBV27 to TRBJ2-3, with 7 bases identical to TRBD2. Germline loops: CDR1 MNHEY, CDR2 SMNVEV (reference sequence). J lost 4 bases, V lost 3 bases, and 10 bases had no gene match. The CDR3 runs 16 residues. For the CDR3, the DNA is TGTGCCAGCAGTTTCGCGAGCGGGATAAGCGCAGATACGCAGTATTTT. It translates to CASSFASGISADTQYF.